This TCR beta chain is from a study of T cells in Graves' hyperthyroidism and ophthalmopathy. Whole-study results and caveats: From stable hyperthyroidism, ophthalmopathy was separated by a 13 V-J model.

This clonotype was seen at least ten times. Its target is unknown. Amplification yielded TCR beta CDR3 regions, with RNA transcripts as the source. HTBI primers drove first-round RT-PCR of the TCR CDR3. A single record per CDR3 protein comes from TCRdb applying MiXCR to the multiplex PCR reads. This table has a few hundred thousand distinct CDR3 sequences, more than 13% appearing once. The sequenced sample consisted of blood. The TCR sequence derives from a woman under 40 with Graves' hyperthyroidism.

CDR3 coding DNA: TGCAGTGCTGCCTCAAGCTCCTACAATGAGCAGTTCTTC. This encodes CSAASSSYNEQFF. This rearrangement joins TRBV20-1 to TRBJ2-1; D ambiguous. Trimming took 5 bases from V and 0 from J, leaving 8 bases between them. The V gene's germline CDR1 is DFQATT and CDR2 SNEGSKA (reference sequence). The CDR3 consists of 13 residues.